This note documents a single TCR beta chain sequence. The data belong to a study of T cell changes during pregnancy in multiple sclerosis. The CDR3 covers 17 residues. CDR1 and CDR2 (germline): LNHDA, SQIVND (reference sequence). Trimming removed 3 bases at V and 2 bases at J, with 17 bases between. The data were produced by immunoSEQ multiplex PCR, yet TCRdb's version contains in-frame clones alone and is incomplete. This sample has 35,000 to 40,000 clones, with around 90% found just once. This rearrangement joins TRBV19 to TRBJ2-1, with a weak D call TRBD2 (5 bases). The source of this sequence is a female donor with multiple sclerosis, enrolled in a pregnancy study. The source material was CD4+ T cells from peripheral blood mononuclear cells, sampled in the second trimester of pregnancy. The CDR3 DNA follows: TGTGCCAGTAGTATTTACGGGGAGCCGGGCCCCTACAATGAGCAGTTCTTC. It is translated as CASSIYGEPGPYNEQFF.